A single sample is the source of the 3 T cell receptor beta chains below, sequenced in a study of radiotherapy plus CTLA-4 blockade in lung cancer. Profiling relied on immunoSEQ multiplex PCR, and the TCRdb table lists in-frame clones only, not all of them. The top ten hold approximately 1.9% of the sample, which has some 90,000 clones, approximately 83% seen once. The sequences come from peripheral blood, collected from a patient treated with radiotherapy plus ipilimumab. Receptors were obtained from a human donor with non-small cell lung cancer who had a partial response to radiotherapy plus ipilimumab.

The gene calls are TRBV11-2 and TRBJ2-1; 11 bases are a match to TRBD2. The trim removed 2 bases at V and 3 bases at J, leaving 12 bases unmatched. The CDR3 totals 19 residues. CDR1 is SGHAT and CDR2 is FQNNGV in the germline V gene. DNA of the CDR3: TGTGCCAGCAGCTTATCTTTTAGCGGGAGGGTCGCCTACTACAATGAGCAGTTCTTC. It translates to CASSLSFSGRVAYYNEQFF.

The CDR3 spells CASSLSGGGNQPQHF. The CDR3 DNA sequence: TGTGCCAGCAGTCTTTCAGGGGGTGGCAATCAGCCCCAGCATTTT. This chain connects TRBV28 to TRBJ1-5; 7 bases fit TRBD1. J was trimmed by 2 bases and V by 5 bases; bases with no gene match: 6. Per germline, CDR1 MDHEN and CDR2 SYDVKM. The CDR3 spans 15 residues.

V gene TRBV11-2 combines with J gene TRBJ2-1; a weak D match, TRBD2 (6 bases). This CDR3 contains 16 residues. Trimming stripped 4 bases from V and 2 bases from J, with 15 bases between. Germline values: CDR1 SGHAT, CDR2 FQNNGV. The CDR3 reads CASSSLTGLTYNEQFF. DNA for the CDR3: TGTGCCAGCAGCTCCCTAACGGGACTGACCTACAATGAGCAGTTCTTC.